The rows below give T cell receptor beta chains drawn from one sample of a study of hypomethylating agent response in myelodysplastic syndrome. The data were produced by immunoSEQ multiplex PCR, yet TCRdb's version contains in-frame clones alone and is incomplete. The sample lists several thousand clones; about 88% were seen once. Sequencing was performed on bone marrow, taken before or after starting hypomethylating agent treatment for myelodysplastic syndrome (not recorded which). The receptors were gathered from a human donor with myelodysplastic syndrome. Both conserved end residues are part of each CDR3. D genes are given only for firm matches. Size is stated for part of the rows, as once, few or many counts, or as a class when the clone is expanded.

d_call	clone_size	v_call	cdr3_length	j_call	cdr3_aa	cdr3_nt
-	-	TRBV19	15	TRBJ1-5	CASSFRQNYNQPQHF	TGTGCCAGTAGTTTCCGACAGAACTACAATCAGCCCCAGCATTTT
-	-	TRBV28	14	TRBJ1-5	CASSLGPGRQPQHF	TGTGCCAGCAGTTTAGGGCCGGGAAGACAGCCCCAGCATTTT
-	-	TRBV14	15	TRBJ1-3	CASSHRGGAGNTIYF	TGTGCCAGCAGCCACCGGGGAGGGGCTGGAAACACCATATATTTT
-	-	TRBV6-5	15	TRBJ1-3	CASSKGTNSGNTIYF	TGTGCCAGCAGTAAAGGGACAAACTCTGGAAACACCATATATTTT
TRBD2	-	TRBV9	16	TRBJ2-1	CASSVVASGSYNEQFF	TGTGCCAGCAGCGTAGTGGCTAGCGGGAGCTACAATGAGCAGTTCTTC
-	-	TRBV6-6	12	TRBJ2-7	CASRSTVYEQYF	TGTGCCAGCAGATCCACCGTCTACGAGCAGTACTTC
-	-	TRBV6-6	15	TRBJ1-1	CASSRWGEGNTEAFF	TGTGCCAGCAGCCGGTGGGGGGAGGGGAACACTGAAGCTTTCTTT
-	-	TRBV6-1	14	TRBJ1-5	CASREYLENQPQHF	TGTGCCAGCAGGGAATATCTAGAGAATCAGCCCCAGCATTTT
TRBD2	-	TRBV11-2	17	TRBJ2-2	CASSRSGSGRPRRGAVF	TGTGCCAGCAGCCGCTCAGGAAGCGGGAGGCCGAGGCGGGGAGCTGTTTTT
-	-	TRBV6-8	17	TRBJ1-2	CASSYPHPGPLNYGYTF	TGTGCCAGCAGTTACCCCCATCCGGGACCGTTGAACTATGGCTACACCTTC
TRBD1	-	TRBV30	16	TRBJ1-1	CAWGDPGQGASTEAFF	TGTGCCTGGGGCGACCCGGGACAGGGGGCGAGCACTGAAGCTTTCTTT
TRBD2	-	TRBV6-5	16	TRBJ2-1	CASSYSAGTINREQFF	TGTGCCAGCAGTTACTCGGCCGGGACTATAAACCGAGAGCAGTTCTTC
TRBD2	few	TRBV6-1	14	TRBJ2-2	CATELAGGPGELFF	TGTGCCACCGAACTAGCGGGAGGGCCCGGGGAGCTGTTTTTT
TRBD1	-	TRBV23-1	15	TRBJ2-7	CASSKGGDRGHEQYF	TGCGCCAGCAGTAAAGGTGGGGACAGGGGCCACGAGCAGTACTTC
-	-	TRBV5-6	13	TRBJ2-7	CASSMGGGYEQYF	TGTGCCAGCAGCATGGGGGGTGGCTACGAGCAGTACTTC
-	-	TRBV18	12	TRBJ1-2	CASSPPGRGYTF	TGTGCCAGCTCACCCCCAGGGAGGGGCTACACCTTC
-	-	TRBV29-1	9	TRBJ2-1	CSVEPEQFF	TGCAGCGTTGAACCTGAGCAGTTCTTC
-	few	TRBV10-1	13	TRBJ1-1	CASEGRMNTEAFF	TGCGCCAGTGAGGGTAGGATGAACACTGAAGCTTTCTTT
-	-	TRBV19	15	TRBJ1-6	CASSTAGTDNSPLHF	TGTGCCAGTAGTACTGCCGGGACGGATAATTCACCCCTCCACTTT
TRBD1	-	TRBV7-9	17	TRBJ1-1	CASSRGTGGEVNTEAFF	TGTGCCAGCAGCCGCGGGACAGGGGGTGAGGTGAACACTGAAGCTTTCTTT
TRBD2	-	TRBV19	16	TRBJ2-7	CASSLLAGGPSYEQYF	TGTGCCAGTAGTTTGCTAGCGGGGGGCCCCTCCTACGAGCAGTACTTC
-	-	TRBV5-1	13	TRBJ2-7	CASSLEPSREQYF	TGCGCCAGCAGCTTGGAGCCCTCGAGGGAGCAGTACTTC
TRBD1	-	TRBV10-3	13	TRBJ1-1	CAIATGMNTEAFF	TGTGCCATAGCGACAGGGATGAACACTGAAGCTTTCTTT
TRBD2	-	TRBV12-5	17	TRBJ2-3	CASGLVPRTSSGDTQYF	TGTGCTAGTGGTTTGGTACCCCGGACTAGCTCCGGAGATACGCAGTATTTT
-	-	TRBV6-4	16	TRBJ2-6	CASSDSTNSGANVLTF	TGTGCCAGCAGTGACTCGACAAACTCTGGGGCCAACGTCCTGACTTTC
-	few	TRBV4-2	17	TRBJ2-7	CASSQGLLGDLSYEQYF	TGTGCCAGCAGCCAAGGTCTCTTGGGGGACCTCTCCTACGAGCAGTACTTC
-	-	TRBV6-1	13	TRBJ1-1	CASSPQANTEAFF	TGTGCCAGCAGCCCCCAGGCGAACACTGAAGCTTTCTTT
-	-	TRBV25-1	12	TRBJ2-3	CASRTGVDTQYF	TGTGCCAGCAGGACGGGGGTAGATACGCAGTATTTT
-	-	TRBV30	14	TRBJ1-3	CAWNRDFSGNTIYF	TGTGCCTGGAATCGGGATTTCTCTGGAAACACCATATATTTT
-	-	TRBV6-1	12	TRBJ2-3	CASSQFGSHQIF	TGTGCCAGCAGCCAATTCGGGTCCCACCAAATTTTT
TRBD1	-	TRBV10-3	14	TRBJ2-7	CAISGDRKIYEQYF	TGTGCCATCAGTGGGGACAGAAAGATTTACGAGCAGTACTTC
TRBD1	-	TRBV25-1	14	TRBJ1-6	CASSWDRDNSPLHF	TGTGCCAGCAGCTGGGACAGGGATAATTCACCCCTCCACTTT
TRBD1	-	TRBV6-6	16	TRBJ2-7	CAGSLNPGQGPREQYF	TGTGCCGGCAGTTTGAACCCCGGACAGGGGCCAAGGGAGCAGTACTTC
-	-	TRBV10-2	14	TRBJ1-1	CASSNDGMNTEAFF	TGCGCCAGCAGTAACGACGGAATGAACACTGAAGCTTTCTTT
TRBD1	-	TRBV7-3	12	TRBJ1-1	CASGRGGTEAFF	TGTGCCAGCGGCAGGGGGGGGACTGAAGCTTTCTTT
-	-	TRBV25-1	15	TRBJ2-2	CASSGGASYTGELFF	TGTGCCAGCAGTGGAGGGGCGTCGTACACCGGGGAGCTGTTTTTT
-	-	TRBV10-3	16	TRBJ1-1	CAISESVRALNTEAFF	TGTGCCATCAGTGAGTCAGTAAGAGCCTTGAACACTGAAGCTTTCTTT
-	-	TRBV14	14	TRBJ2-7	CASSQDTGYNEQYF	TGTGCCAGCAGCCAAGATACAGGGTACAACGAGCAGTACTTC